What follows are 4 T cell receptor beta chains derived from one specimen sequenced in a study of cytotoxic CD8 clonotypes in ibrutinib-treated CLL. Sequencing was performed with immunoSEQ multiplex PCR; in TCRdb, only in-frame clones are kept and a portion is missing. The data contain fewer than 200,000 clones, approximately 80% of them singletons. The sequenced sample was PBMCs, obtained after 24 months of ibrutinib treatment. The receptors derive from a human donor with chronic lymphocytic leukemia.

This clone was seen more than once but under ten times. The V and J genes are TRBV6-6 and TRBJ2-3; a weak D match, TRBD1 (5 bases). V dropped 5 bases and J dropped 2 bases, with 11 bases sitting between them. This CDR3 has 14 amino acids. CDR1 MNHNY and CDR2 SVGAGI come from the germline V gene (reference sequence). Written as DNA, the CDR3 is TGTGCCAGCAGTACAGGTTTTCTCACAGATACGCAGTATTTT. This translates into CASSTGFLTDTQYF.

V usage is TRBV5-1 and J usage is TRBJ1-1; D perhaps matches TRBD1 (6 bases). V lost 0 bases to trimming and J lost 10 bases, with 19 bases between them. The germline V gene encodes CDR1 SGHRS and CDR2 YFSETQ. The CDR3 spans 15 residues. The CDR3 loop reads CASSLVLSGAVGAFF. The CDR3 region has the DNA TGCGCCAGCAGCTTGGTACTATCGGGGGCGGTGGGAGCTTTCTTT. Based on the CDR3 plus reference TRBV5-1 and TRBJ1-1, the full variable domain is KAGVTQTPRYLIKTRGQQVTLSCSPISGHRSVSWYQQTPGQGLQFLFEYFSETQRNKGNFPGRFSGRQFSNSRSEMNVSTLELGDSALYLCASSLVLSGAVGAFFGQGTRLTVV.

This rearrangement joins TRBV6-5 to TRBJ2-5; D call uncertain. Germline V CDR1 and CDR2: MNHEY, SVGAGI. Trimming pared 2 bases from V and 1 base from J, leaving 8 bases between. CDR3 size: 14 residues. Here the CDR3 reads CASSYRTSQETQYF. The CDR3 DNA reads as TGTGCCAGCAGTTACCGGACCAGCCAAGAGACCCAGTACTTC.

The chain joins TRBV5-1 to TRBJ1-1; D may be TRBD1 (5 bases). CDR3 length: 13 amino acids. Germline V gives CDR1 SGHRS, CDR2 YFSETQ. Between the trimmed V and J ends, which lost 0 bases and 10 bases, there was a span of 13 bases. This CDR3 reads CASSLEGDSRAFF. The CDR3 nucleotides are TGCGCCAGCAGCTTGGAAGGGGATTCGAGAGCTTTCTTT.